The clone carrying this T cell receptor (beta chain) was detected a few times. The record originates from a study of early T cells in non-severe SARS-CoV-2 infection. Molecules of cDNA were individually given unique molecular identifiers that were attached to them. TCRdb re-called the 5' RACE reads through MiXCR, storing one row per CDR3 protein. The repertoire holds 95,000 to 100,000 distinct CDR3 sequences, with 13% as singletons. V gave up 5 bases and J gave up 5 bases; unmatched junction bases: 3. Germline values: CDR1 SGHAT, CDR2 FQNNGV. The length of the CDR3 is 13 residues. V usage is TRBV11-2 and J usage is TRBJ2-5; TRBD1 matches 9 bases. The TCR was taken from an adult who was a healthcare worker with PCR-confirmed SARS-CoV-2 infection or an uninfected control (not recorded which). What was sequenced was whole blood. CDR3 coding DNA: TGTGCCAGCAGCGCAGGGACAGGGGAGACCCAGTACTTC. It codes for CASSAGTGETQYF.